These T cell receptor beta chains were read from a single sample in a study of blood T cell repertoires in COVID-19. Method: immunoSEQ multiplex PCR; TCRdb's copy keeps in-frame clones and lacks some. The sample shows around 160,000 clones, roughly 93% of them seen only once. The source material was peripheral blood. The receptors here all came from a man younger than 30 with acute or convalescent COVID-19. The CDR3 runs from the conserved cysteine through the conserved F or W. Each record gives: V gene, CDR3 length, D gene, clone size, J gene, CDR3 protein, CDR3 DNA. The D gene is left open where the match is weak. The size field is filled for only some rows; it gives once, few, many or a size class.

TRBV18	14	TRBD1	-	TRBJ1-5	CASSRQGSNQPQHF	TGTGCCAGCTCACGACAGGGCAGCAATCAGCCCCAGCATTTT
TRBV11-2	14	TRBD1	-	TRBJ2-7	CASRFRDRGHEQYF	TGTGCCAGCAGATTCCGGGACAGGGGTCACGAGCAGTACTTC
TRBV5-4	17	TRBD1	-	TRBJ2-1	CASSQTGAAPVYNEQFF	TGTGCCAGCAGCCAAACAGGGGCCGCCCCGGTCTACAATGAGCAGTTCTTC
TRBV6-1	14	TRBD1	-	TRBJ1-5	CASSDQGGNQPQHF	TGTGCCAGCAGTGACCAGGGGGGCAATCAGCCCCAGCATTTT
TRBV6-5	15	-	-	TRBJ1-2	CASSLEGRFNYGYTF	TGTGCCAGCAGTCTCGAGGGGAGGTTCAACTATGGCTACACCTTC
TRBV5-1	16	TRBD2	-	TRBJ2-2	CASSLAPSGSTGELFF	TGCGCCAGCAGCTTGGCTCCTAGCGGGAGCACCGGGGAGCTGTTTTTT
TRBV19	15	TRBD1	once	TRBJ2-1	CASSTTGQGLDEQFF	TGTGCCAGTAGTACTACGGGACAGGGTTTAGATGAGCAGTTCTTC
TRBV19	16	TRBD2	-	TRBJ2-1	CASSIKHSGGYNEQFF	TGTGCCAGTAGTATAAAACACAGCGGGGGTTACAATGAGCAGTTCTTC
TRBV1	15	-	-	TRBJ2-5	CTSSQAGGPQETQYF	TGCACCAGCAGCCAAGCGGGGGGGCCGCAAGAGACCCAGTACTTC
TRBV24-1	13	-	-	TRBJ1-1	CATRESGDTEAFF	TGTGCCACCAGGGAATCAGGGGACACTGAAGCTTTCTTT
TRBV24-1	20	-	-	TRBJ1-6	CATSPRSRGYTPMNFLALHF	TGTGCCACCAGTCCTCGCAGCCGGGGGTATACCCCCATGAATTTTCTGGCCCTCCACTTT